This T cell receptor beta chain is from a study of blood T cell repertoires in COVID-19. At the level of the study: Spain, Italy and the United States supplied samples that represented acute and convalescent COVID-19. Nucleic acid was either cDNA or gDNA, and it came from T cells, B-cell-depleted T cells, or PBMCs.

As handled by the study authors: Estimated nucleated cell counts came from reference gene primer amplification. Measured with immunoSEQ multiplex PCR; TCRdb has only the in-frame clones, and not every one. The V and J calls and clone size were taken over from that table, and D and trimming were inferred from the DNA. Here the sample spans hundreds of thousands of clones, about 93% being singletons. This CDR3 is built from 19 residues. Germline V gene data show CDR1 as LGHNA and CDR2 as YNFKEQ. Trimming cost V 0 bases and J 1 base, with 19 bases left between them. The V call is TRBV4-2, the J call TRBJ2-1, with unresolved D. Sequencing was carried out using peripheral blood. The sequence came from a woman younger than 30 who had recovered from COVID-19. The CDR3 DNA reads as TGTGCCAGCAGCCAAGATGTATCGCCCGCGGAAACGTCCTACAATGAGCAGTTCTTC. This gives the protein CASSQDVSPAETSYNEQFF.